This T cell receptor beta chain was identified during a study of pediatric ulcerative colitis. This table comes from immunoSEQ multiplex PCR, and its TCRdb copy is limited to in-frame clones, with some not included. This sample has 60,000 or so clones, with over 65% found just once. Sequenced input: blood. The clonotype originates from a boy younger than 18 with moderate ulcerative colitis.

The CDR3 DNA reads as TGTGCCAGCAGCCTCTCGCGAAACTCCTATAATTCACCCCTCCACTTT. Its translation: CASSLSRNSYNSPLHF. V is TRBV7-8 and J is TRBJ1-6; no clear D. V was shortened by 5 bases and J by 0 bases, with 11 bases between the two germline ends. Germline CDR1 reads SGHVS; CDR2 reads FQNEAQ. The CDR3 has 16 residues.